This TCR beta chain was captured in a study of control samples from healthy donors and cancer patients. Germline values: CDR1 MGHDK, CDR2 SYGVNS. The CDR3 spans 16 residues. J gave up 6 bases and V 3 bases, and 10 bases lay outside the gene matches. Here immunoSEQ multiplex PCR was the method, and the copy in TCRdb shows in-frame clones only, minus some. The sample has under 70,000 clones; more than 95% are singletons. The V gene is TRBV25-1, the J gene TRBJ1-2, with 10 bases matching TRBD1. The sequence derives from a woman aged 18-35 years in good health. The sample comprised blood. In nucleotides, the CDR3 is TGTGCCAGCAGTGACCTGACCGGGACAGGGGTAGATGGCTACACCTTC. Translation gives CASSDLTGTGVDGYTF.